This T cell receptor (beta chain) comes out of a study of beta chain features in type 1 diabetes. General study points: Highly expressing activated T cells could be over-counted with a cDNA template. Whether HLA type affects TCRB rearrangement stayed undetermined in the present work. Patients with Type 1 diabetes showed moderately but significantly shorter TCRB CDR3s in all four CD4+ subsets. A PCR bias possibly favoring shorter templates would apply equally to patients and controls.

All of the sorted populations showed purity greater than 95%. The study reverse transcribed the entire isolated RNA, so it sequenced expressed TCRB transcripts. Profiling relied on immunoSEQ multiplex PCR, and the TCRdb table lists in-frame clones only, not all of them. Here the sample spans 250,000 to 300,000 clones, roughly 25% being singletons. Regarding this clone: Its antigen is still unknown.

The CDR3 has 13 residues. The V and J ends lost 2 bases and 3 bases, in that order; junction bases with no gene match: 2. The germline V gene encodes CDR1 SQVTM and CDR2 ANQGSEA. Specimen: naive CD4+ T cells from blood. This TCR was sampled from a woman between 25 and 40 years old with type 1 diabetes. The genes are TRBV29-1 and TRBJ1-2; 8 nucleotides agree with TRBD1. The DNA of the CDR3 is TGCAGCGTTGAATCGGACAGGGACTATGGCTACACCTTC. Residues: CSVESDRDYGYTF.